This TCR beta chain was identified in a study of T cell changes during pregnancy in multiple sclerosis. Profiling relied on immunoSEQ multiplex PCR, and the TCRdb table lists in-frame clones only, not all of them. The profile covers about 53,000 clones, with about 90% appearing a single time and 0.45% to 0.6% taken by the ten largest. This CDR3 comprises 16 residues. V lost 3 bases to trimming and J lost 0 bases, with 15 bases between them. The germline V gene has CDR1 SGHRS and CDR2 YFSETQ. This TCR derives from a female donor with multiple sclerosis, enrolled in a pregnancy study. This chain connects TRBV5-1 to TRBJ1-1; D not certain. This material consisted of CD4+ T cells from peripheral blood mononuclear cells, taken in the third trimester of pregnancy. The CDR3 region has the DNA TGCGCCAGCAGCTCTATAAATGACTACATGAACACTGAAGCTTTCTTT. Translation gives CASSSINDYMNTEAFF.